This T cell receptor beta chain was sequenced in a study of T cells in Graves' hyperthyroidism and ophthalmopathy. As for the study in general: At initial diagnosis, before any treatment had begun, peripheral blood was obtained.

Notes on the study in general: Blood also carried most thyroid clonotypes expanded above 0.001. Stable hyperthyroidism and ophthalmopathy were separated using 13 V-J signatures.

Worth noting for this clonotype: Its specificity is not known.

Trimming pared 3 bases from V and 5 bases from J, leaving 14 bases between. CDR3 length equals 14 residues. Germline loops: CDR1 LNHNV, CDR2 YYDKDF (reference sequence). Patients were excluded because of uncontrolled infection, other autoimmune disease, pregnancy or lactation. RNA transcripts yielded amplified TCR beta CDR3 regions. HTBI primers were employed in a first-round RT-PCR of the TCR CDR3. MiXCR was run by TCRdb on the multiplex PCR reads, yielding one entry per CDR3 protein. This sample yields around 500,000 distinct CDR3 sequences, of which 22% are seen a single time; roughly 49% belongs to the top ten.

The chain recombines TRBV15 with TRBJ2-7; D is unresolved. Sequencing used blood. The source of this sequence is a woman in her sixties or seventies with Graves' ophthalmopathy. For the CDR3, the DNA is TGTGCCACCAGCAGGCTAAGACCATCCCACGAGCAGTACTTC. Protein sequence: CATSRLRPSHEQYF. Filled out from reference TRBV15 and TRBJ2-7, the complete variable domain reads DAMVIQNPRYQVTQFGKPVTLSCSQTLNHNVMYWYQQKSSQAPKLLFHYYDKDFNNEADTPDNFQSRRPNTSFCFLDIRSPGLGDTAMYLCATSRLRPSHEQYFGPGTRLTVT.